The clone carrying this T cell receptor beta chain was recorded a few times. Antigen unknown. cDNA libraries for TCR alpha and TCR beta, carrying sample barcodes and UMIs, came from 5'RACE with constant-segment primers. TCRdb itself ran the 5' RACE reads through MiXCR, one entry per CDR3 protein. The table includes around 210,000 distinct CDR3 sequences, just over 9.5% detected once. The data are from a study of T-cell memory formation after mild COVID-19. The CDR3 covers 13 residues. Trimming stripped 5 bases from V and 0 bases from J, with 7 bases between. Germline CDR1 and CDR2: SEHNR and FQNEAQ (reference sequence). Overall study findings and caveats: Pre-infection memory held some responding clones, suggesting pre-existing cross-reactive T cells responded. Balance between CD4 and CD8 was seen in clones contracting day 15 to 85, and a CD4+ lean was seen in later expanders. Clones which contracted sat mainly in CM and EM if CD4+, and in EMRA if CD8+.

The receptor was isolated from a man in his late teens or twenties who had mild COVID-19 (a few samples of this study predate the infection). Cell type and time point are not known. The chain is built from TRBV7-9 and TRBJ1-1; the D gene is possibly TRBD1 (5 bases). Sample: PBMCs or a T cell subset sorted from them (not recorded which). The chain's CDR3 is CASSGGMNTEAFF. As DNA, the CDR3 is TGTGCCAGCAGCGGGGGGATGAACACTGAAGCTTTCTTT.